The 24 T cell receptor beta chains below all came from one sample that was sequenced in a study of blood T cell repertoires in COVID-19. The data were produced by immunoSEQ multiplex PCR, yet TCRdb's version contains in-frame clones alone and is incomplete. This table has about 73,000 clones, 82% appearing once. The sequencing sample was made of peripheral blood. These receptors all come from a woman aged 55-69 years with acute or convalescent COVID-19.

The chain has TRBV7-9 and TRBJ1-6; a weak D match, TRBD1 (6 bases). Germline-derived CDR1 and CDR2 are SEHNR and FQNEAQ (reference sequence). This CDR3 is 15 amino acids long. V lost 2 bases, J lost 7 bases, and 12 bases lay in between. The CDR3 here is CASSLRDNTNSPLHF. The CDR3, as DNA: TGTGCCAGCAGCTTAAGGGACAACACGAATTCACCCCTCCACTTT.

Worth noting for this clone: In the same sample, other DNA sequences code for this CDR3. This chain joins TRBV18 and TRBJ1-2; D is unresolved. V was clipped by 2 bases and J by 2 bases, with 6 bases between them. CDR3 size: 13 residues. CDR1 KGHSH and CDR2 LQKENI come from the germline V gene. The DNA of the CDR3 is TGTGCCAGCTCACCAGCCGGGAACTATGGCTACACCTTC. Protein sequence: CASSPAGNYGYTF. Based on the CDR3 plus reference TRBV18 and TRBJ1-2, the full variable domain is NAGVMQNPRHLVRRRGQEARLRCSPMKGHSHVYWYRQLPEEGLKFMVYLQKENIIDESGMPKERFSAEFPKEGPSILRIQQVVRGDSAAYFCASSPAGNYGYTFGSGTRLTVV.

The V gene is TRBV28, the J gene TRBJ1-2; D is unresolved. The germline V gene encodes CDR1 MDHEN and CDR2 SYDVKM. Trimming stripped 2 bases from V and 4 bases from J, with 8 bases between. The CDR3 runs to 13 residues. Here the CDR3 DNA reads TGTGCCAGCAGTTTAAAAGCCGTCTATGGCTACACCTTC. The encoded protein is CASSLKAVYGYTF.

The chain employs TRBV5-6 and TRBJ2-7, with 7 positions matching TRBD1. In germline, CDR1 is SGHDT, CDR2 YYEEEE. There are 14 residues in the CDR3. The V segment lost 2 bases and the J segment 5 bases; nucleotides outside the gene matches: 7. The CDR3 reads CASSFSGTVDEQYF. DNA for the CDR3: TGTGCCAGCAGCTTCTCCGGGACAGTCGACGAGCAGTACTTC.

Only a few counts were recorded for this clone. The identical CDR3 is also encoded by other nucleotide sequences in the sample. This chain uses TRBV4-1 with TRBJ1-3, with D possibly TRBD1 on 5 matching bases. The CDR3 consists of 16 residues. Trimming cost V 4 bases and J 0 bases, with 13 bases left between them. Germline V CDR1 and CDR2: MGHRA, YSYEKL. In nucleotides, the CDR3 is TGCGCCAGCAGCCTCGAAGGGGATCTCTCTGGAAACACCATATATTTT. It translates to CASSLEGDLSGNTIYF.

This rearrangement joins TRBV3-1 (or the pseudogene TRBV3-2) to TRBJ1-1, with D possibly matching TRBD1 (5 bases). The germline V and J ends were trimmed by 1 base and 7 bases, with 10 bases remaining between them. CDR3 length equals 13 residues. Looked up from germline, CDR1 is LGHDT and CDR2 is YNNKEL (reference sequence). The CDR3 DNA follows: TGTGCCAGCAGCCAAGGGAGACAGAGTGAAGCTTTCTTT. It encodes CASSQGRQSEAFF.

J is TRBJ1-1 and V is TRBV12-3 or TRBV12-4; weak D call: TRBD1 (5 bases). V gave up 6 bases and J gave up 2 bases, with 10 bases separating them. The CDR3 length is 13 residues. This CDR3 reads CASSPGVNTEAFF. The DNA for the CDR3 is TGTGCCAGCAGCCCGGGGGTAAACACTGAAGCTTTCTTT.

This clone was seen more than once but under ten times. CDR3 sequence (DNA): TGTGCCAGCAGCCCCCTGAGCAATCATGGTAATTCACCCCTCCACTTT. Its protein product is CASSPLSNHGNSPLHF. The chain is built from TRBV13 and TRBJ1-6; D gene unclear. CDR1 is PRHDT, CDR2 FYEKMQ, per germline (reference sequence). V was shortened by 5 bases and J by 6 bases, with 17 bases between the two germline ends. The CDR3 is 16 residues long.

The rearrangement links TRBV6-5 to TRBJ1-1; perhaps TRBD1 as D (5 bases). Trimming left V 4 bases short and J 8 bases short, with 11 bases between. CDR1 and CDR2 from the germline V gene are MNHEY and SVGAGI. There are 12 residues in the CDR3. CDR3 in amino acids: CASSSFQGEAFF. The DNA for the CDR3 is TGTGCCAGCAGTTCCTTTCAGGGCGAAGCTTTCTTT.

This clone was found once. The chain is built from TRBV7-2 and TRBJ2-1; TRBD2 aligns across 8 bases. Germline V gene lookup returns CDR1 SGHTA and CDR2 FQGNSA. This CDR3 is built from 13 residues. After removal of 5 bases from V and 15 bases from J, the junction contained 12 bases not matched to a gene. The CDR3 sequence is CASSDSGAPTRFF. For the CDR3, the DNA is TGTGCCAGCAGCGATAGCGGGGCCCCCACCCGGTTCTTC.

This CDR3 reads CASHEQGHSNQPQHF. The CDR3 bases are TGTGCCAGCCACGAACAGGGGCATAGCAATCAGCCCCAGCATTTT. The chain has TRBV2 and TRBJ1-5; TRBD1 aligns across 7 bases. V shed 8 bases, J shed 0 bases, and the junction held 7 bases outside the gene matches. The germline CDR1 and CDR2 sequences are SNHLY and FYNNEI. This CDR3 is 15 amino acids long.

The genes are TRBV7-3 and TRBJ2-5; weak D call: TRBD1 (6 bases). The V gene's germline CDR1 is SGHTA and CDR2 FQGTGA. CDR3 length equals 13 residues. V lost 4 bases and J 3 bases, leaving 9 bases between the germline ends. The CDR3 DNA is TGTGCCAGCAGCTCCGGGACAAAAGAGACCCAGTACTTC. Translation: CASSSGTKETQYF.

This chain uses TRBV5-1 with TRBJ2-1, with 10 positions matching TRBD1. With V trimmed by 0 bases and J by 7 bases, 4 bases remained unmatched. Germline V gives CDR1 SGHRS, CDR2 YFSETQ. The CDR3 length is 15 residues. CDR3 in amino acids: CASSLVGQGGNEQFF. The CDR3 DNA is TGCGCCAGCAGCTTGGTAGGACAGGGGGGAAATGAGCAGTTCTTC.

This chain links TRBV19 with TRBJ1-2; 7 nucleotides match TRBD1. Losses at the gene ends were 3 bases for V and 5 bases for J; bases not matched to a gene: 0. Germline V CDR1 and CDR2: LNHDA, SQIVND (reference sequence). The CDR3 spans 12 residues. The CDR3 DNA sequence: TGTGCCAGTAGTATGGGACAGTATGGCTACACCTTC. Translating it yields CASSMGQYGYTF.

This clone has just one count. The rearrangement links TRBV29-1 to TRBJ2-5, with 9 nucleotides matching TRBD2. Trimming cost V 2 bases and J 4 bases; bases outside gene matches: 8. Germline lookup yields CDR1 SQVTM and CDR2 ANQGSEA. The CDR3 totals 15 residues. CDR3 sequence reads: CSVESSGSQIETQYF. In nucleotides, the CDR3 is TGCAGCGTTGAAAGTAGCGGGAGTCAGATAGAGACCCAGTACTTC.

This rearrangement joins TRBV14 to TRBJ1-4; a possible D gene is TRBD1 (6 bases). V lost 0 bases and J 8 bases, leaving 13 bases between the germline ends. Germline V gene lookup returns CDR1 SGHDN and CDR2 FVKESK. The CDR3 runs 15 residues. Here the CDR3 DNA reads TGTGCCAGCAGCCAAGATGGCAGGGGTTTGGAAAAACTGTTTTTT. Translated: CASSQDGRGLEKLFF.

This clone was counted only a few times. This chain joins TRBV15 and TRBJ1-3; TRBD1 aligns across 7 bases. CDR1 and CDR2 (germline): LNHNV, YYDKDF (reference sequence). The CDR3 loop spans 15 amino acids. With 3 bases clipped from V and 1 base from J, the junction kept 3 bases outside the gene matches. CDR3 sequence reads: CATSSNRGSGNTIYF. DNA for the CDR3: TGTGCCACCAGCAGTAACAGGGGATCTGGAAACACCATATATTTT.

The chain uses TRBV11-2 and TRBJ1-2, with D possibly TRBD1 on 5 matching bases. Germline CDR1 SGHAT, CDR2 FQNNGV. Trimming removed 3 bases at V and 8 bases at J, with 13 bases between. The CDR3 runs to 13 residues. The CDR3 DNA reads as TGTGCCAGCAGCTTTATGGGGGGTGAGGGCTACACCTTC. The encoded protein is CASSFMGGEGYTF.

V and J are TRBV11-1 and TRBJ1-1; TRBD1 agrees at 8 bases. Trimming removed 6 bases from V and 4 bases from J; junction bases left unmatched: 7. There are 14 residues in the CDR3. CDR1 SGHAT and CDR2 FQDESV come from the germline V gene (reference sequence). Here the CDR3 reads CASRDRVESTEAFF. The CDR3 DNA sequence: TGTGCCAGCAGGGACAGGGTTGAGAGCACTGAAGCTTTCTTT.

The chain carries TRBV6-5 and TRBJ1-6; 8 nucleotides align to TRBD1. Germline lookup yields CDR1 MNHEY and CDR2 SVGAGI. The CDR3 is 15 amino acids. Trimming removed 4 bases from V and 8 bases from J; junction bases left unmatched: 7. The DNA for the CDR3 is TGTGCCAGCAGTTCCACAGGGGGGGTAGATTCACCCCTCCACTTT. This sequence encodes CASSSTGGVDSPLHF.

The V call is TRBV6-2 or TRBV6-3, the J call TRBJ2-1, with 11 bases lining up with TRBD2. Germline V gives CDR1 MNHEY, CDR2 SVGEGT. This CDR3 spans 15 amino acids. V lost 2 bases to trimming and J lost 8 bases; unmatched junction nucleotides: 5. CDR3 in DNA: TGTGCCAGCAGTTACACTAGCGGGAGTAGGGATGAGCAGTTCTTC. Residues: CASSYTSGSRDEQFF.

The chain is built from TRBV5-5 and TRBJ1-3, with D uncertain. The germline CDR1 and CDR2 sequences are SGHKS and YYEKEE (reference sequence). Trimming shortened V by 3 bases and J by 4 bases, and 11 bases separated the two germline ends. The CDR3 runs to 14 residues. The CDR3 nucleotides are TGTGCCAGCAGCTGGGAGGCGTCCGGAAACACCATATATTTT. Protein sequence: CASSWEASGNTIYF.

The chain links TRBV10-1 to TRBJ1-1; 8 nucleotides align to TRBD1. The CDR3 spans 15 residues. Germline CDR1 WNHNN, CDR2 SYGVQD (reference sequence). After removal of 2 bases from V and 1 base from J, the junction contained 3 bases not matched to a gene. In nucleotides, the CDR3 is TGCGCCAGCAGTGAGGGGGGGACAGGGAACACTGAAGCTTTCTTT. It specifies CASSEGGTGNTEAFF.

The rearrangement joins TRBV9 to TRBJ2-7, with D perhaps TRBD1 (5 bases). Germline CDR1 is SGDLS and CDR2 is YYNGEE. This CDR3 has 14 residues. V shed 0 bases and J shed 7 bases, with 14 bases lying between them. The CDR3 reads CASSVGEGVAEQYF. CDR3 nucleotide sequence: TGTGCCAGCAGCGTAGGTGAAGGGGTGGCGGAGCAGTACTTC.